This T cell receptor (beta chain) was sequenced for a study of Graves' ophthalmopathy and Graves' hyperthyroidism. About the study: Ahead of any treatment, peripheral blood was obtained at the initial diagnosis. Study-level results: Most expanded clonotypes in thyroid above 0.001 frequency also showed up in blood.

For repertoire sequencing, the TCR beta CDR3 regions were amplified from RNA transcripts. The first round was an RT-PCR with HTBI primers, and the second round was a multiplex PCR. TCRdb re-derived calls from the multiplex PCR reads in MiXCR, one entry per CDR3 protein. Counted here are hundreds of thousands of distinct CDR3 sequences, more than 20% occurring once; the ten biggest clones make up roughly 3%. Germline V gene data show CDR1 as SNHLY and CDR2 as FYNNEI. This CDR3 is built from 14 residues. The V segment lost 6 bases and the J segment 6 bases; nucleotides outside the gene matches: 6. This clonotype has a count of ten or more. The antigen is undetermined.

Input material: peripheral blood. This TCR was sampled from a woman between 18 and 30 years old with stable Graves' hyperthyroidism. This chain joins TRBV2 and TRBJ2-2; TRBD1 agrees at 8 bases. The CDR3 reads CASRIQGESGELFF. CDR3 DNA: TGTGCCAGCAGAATACAGGGGGAGTCCGGGGAGCTGTTTTTT.